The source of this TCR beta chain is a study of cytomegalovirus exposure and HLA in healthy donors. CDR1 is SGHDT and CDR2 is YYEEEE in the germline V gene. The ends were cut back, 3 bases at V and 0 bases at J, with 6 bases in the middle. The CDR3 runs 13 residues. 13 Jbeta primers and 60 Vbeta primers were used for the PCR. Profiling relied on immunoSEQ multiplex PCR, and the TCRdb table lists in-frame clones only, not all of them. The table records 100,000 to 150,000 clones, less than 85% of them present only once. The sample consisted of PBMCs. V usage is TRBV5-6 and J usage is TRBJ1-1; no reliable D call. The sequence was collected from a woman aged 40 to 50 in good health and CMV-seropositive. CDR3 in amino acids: CASSWRLNTEAFF. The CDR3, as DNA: TGTGCCAGCAGCTGGAGGTTGAACACTGAAGCTTTCTTT.